This passage covers 19 T cell receptor beta chains from one sample sequenced in a study of blood T cells in healthy people across ages. With a J-beta primer mix and a sample-barcoded 5' primer, a second PCR ran about 6 to 11 cycles. TCRdb redid the calling of the 5' RACE reads with MiXCR, one entry per CDR3 protein. The table lists 790,000 or so distinct CDR3 sequences, around 50% of them singletons. The sequenced sample was blood. Receptors originate from a man aged 35 to 55 in good health.

This clonotype showed up just once. The chain joins TRBV5-5 to TRBJ2-7; the D call may be TRBD1 or TRBD2 (5 bases each). Germline assignment: CDR1 SGHKS and CDR2 YYEKEE (reference sequence). Trimming removed 5 bases from V and 2 bases from J, with 14 bases in between. The CDR3 totals 14 residues. CDR3 region: CASRLRGPTYEQYF. The CDR3 nucleotides are TGTGCCAGCAGATTACGGGGACCGACCTACGAGCAGTACTTC.

The V and J genes are TRBV2 and TRBJ2-7; a possible D gene is TRBD2 (6 bases). CDR3 length: 15 amino acids. V gave up 6 bases and J gave up 4 bases, with 19 bases separating them. The germline gives CDR1 SNHLY, CDR2 FYNNEI. The DNA for the CDR3 is TGTGCCAGCAGAAAAACCGGGACTTACCTTTACGAGCAGTACTTC. As protein: CASRKTGTYLYEQYF. Filled out from reference TRBV2 and TRBJ2-7, the complete variable domain reads EPEVTQTPSHQVTQMGQEVILRCVPISNHLYFYWYRQILGQKVEFLVSFYNNEISEKSEIFDDQFSVERPDGSNFTLKIRSTKLEDSAMYFCASRKTGTYLYEQYFGPGTRLTVT.

This clonotype was detected only once. The J gene is TRBJ2-4, the V gene TRBV4-2, with 9 bases aligning to TRBD1. The end of the DNA is better explained by TRBJ2-7, so the J call may be wrong. This CDR3 contains 13 residues. Germline values: CDR1 LGHNA, CDR2 YNFKEQ. CDR3 DNA: TGTGCCAGCAGCCAACGACAGGGGGACGAGCAGTACTTC. Protein sequence: CASSQRQGDEQYF.

As for this clonotype: A read error may produce the germline difference seen at one junction end. The rearrangement uses TRBV28 and TRBJ2-5; 9 bases fit TRBD2. CDR3 size: 15 residues. Per the germline V gene, CDR1 is MDHEN and CDR2 is SYDVKM. In nucleotides, the CDR3 is TGTGCCAGCAGCCACGGCGGGAGGGCTCAAGAGACCCGGTACTTC. Translated, it gives CASSHGGRAQETRYF.

The chain recombines TRBV3-1 with TRBJ2-1; 9 bases align to TRBD2. In germline, CDR1 is LGHDT, CDR2 YNNKEL (reference sequence). The CDR3 is 15 residues long. Trimming removed 6 bases from V and 4 bases from J; junction bases left unmatched: 7. The CDR3 DNA follows: TGTGCCAGCAGGAGGGGAGCGGGGGGTTACAATGAGCAGTTCTTC. Translated, it gives CASRRGAGGYNEQFF.

The chain joins TRBV7-3 to TRBJ2-3; D remains unclear. The CDR3 is 13 amino acids. The V gene lost 1 base and the J gene lost 6 bases, with 8 bases spanning the gap. CDR1 is SGHTA, CDR2 FQGTGA, per germline. The CDR3 DNA is TGTGCCAGCAGCTTAAGCGTCGGGGATACGCAGTATTTT. Amino acids: CASSLSVGDTQYF.

This clonotype was observed a few times. V usage is TRBV11-2 and J usage is TRBJ2-5; D remains unclear. The CDR3 totals 15 residues. CDR1 SGHAT and CDR2 FQNNGV come from the germline V gene. V was clipped by 5 bases and J by 1 base, with 14 bases between them. The CDR3 DNA follows: TGTGCCAGCAGCCCAGAAGGGATCCTCCAAGAGACCCAGTACTTC. This sequence encodes CASSPEGILQETQYF. Using reference TRBV11-2 and TRBJ2-5 for the parts outside the CDR3, the full variable domain is EAGVAQSPRYKIIEKRQSVAFWCNPISGHATLYWYQQILGQGPKLLIQFQNNGVVDDSQLPKDRFSAERLKGVDSTLKIQPAKLEDSAVYLCASSPEGILQETQYFGPGTRLLVL.

The chain links TRBV7-8 to TRBJ2-3; D may be TRBD1 (7 bases). V lost 5 bases and J 0 bases, leaving 15 bases between the germline ends. CDR3 length: 16 residues. The germline CDR1 and CDR2 sequences are SGHVS and FQNEAQ. The CDR3 coding sequence is TGTGCCAGCAGCCCCCGGAGGGGGCTAAGCACAGATACGCAGTATTTT. Translation gives CASSPRRGLSTDTQYF.

As regards this clonotype: Since a much larger clone is just one base distant, this may be a read error. V gene TRBV25-1 combines with J gene TRBJ2-5; 9 bases line up with TRBD2. Germline V CDR1 and CDR2: MGHDK, SYGVNS. Germline trimming cut 5 bases from V and 11 bases from J; bases unmatched to any gene: 24. This CDR3 has 18 residues. In DNA form, the CDR3 reads TGTGCCAGCAGTCCAGACAGGGTGGTAGCGGGAGCGGTAGATGAGCAGTACTTC. Protein sequence: CASSPDRVVAGAVDEQYF.

The chain links TRBV27 to TRBJ2-2; a possible D gene is TRBD1 (5 bases). Trimming left V 3 bases short and J 0 bases short, with 14 bases between. The CDR3 is 17 residues long. CDR1 and CDR2 from the germline V gene are MNHEY and SMNVEV (reference sequence). The chain's CDR3 is CASSFSRTNANTGELFF. The DNA for the CDR3 is TGTGCCAGCAGTTTTTCCAGGACAAATGCGAACACCGGGGAGCTGTTTTTT.

Details on this clonotype: One base away lies a much larger clone, so this may be a sequencing read error. The genes are TRBV4-2 and TRBJ2-3; maybe TRBD2 (5 bases). Germline CDR1 and CDR2: LGHNA and YNFKEQ. The CDR3 spans 16 residues. CDR3 DNA sequence: TGTGCCAGCAGCCATCTCAAGCAAAGCGGTGCAGATGCGCAGTATTTT. This codes for CASSHLKQSGADAQYF.

There are a few counts of this clonotype. The DNA for the CDR3 is TGCAGCGCCGTGGAAGGTCGGGGGTTTGCCTACGAGCAGTACTTC. It codes for CSAVEGRGFAYEQYF. The V call is TRBV29-1, the J call TRBJ2-7; possibly TRBD2 for D (6 bases). V lost 7 bases and J 2 bases, leaving 21 bases between the germline ends. Germline values: CDR1 SQVTM, CDR2 ANQGSEA. CDR3 length: 15 residues.

Only a few counts were recorded for this clonotype. The CDR3 loop is CASSFSGGYPVGQYF. CDR3 nucleotides: TGTGCCAGCAGTTTTTCTGGGGGGTATCCGGTGGGGCAGTACTTC. The rearrangement uses TRBV28 and TRBJ2-5, with TRBD2 as a possible D gene (6 bases). The V gene lost 3 bases and the J gene lost 11 bases, with 22 bases spanning the gap. Per germline, CDR1 MDHEN and CDR2 SYDVKM. The CDR3 totals 15 residues.

This clonotype is a singleton in its sample. The rearrangement links TRBV12-3 or TRBV12-4 to TRBJ2-5, with 11 positions matching TRBD2. The CDR3 is 19 amino acids. V lost 2 bases to trimming and J lost 3 bases; unmatched junction nucleotides: 14. This CDR3 is CASSLNRLAGTPQKETQYF. CDR3 nucleotides: TGTGCCAGCAGTTTAAATAGACTAGCGGGGACCCCCCAAAAAGAGACCCAGTACTTC.

DNA of the CDR3: TGCGCCAGCAGCTTGAGGGCGAGGCCTAGCGGGAGTGTCCAAGAGACCCAGTACTTC. Its translation: CASSLRARPSGSVQETQYF. V is TRBV5-1 and J is TRBJ2-5, with 10 bases matching TRBD2. The CDR3 contains 19 residues. V shed 1 base and J 1 base; nucleotides not matched to a gene: 13. CDR1 is SGHRS, CDR2 YFSETQ, per germline.

This chain links TRBV5-5 with TRBJ1-1, with D possibly TRBD1 on 6 matching bases. This CDR3 spans 16 amino acids. Germline-derived CDR1 and CDR2 are SGHKS and YYEKEE (reference sequence). V shed 4 bases and J shed 3 bases, with 19 bases lying between them. The CDR3 loop reads CASSALAGGRHTEAFF. The CDR3 coding sequence is TGTGCCAGCAGCGCCCTTGCGGGGGGCCGGCACACTGAAGCTTTCTTT.

About this clonotype itself: The junction differs from germline at one of its ends, possibly a read error. V and J are TRBV7-3 and TRBJ2-3; D tentatively fits TRBD1 or TRBD2 (6 bases each). Per germline, CDR1 SGHTA and CDR2 FQGTGA. The CDR3 has 15 residues. Here the CDR3 reads CSSSLRGAQAGTQYF. The CDR3 DNA sequence: TGTTCCAGCAGCCTAAGGGGGGCCCAAGCGGGTACGCAGTATTTT.

The chain carries TRBV6-5 and TRBJ1-2; the match to TRBD1 covers 7 bases. The CDR3 has 18 residues. From germline, CDR1 is MNHEY and CDR2 SVGAGI. Unmatched junction bases numbered 18, after V lost 4 bases and J lost 4 bases. CDR3 nucleotides: TGTGCCAGCAGTTTGACAGGGTCCCCTATAGGGAGTGGCTATGGCTACACCTTC. This encodes CASSLTGSPIGSGYGYTF.

This clonotype was observed a handful of times. The chain recombines TRBV29-1 with TRBJ1-2; the match to TRBD1 covers 7 bases. The CDR3 has 13 residues. With 1 base clipped from V and 6 bases from J, the junction kept 5 bases outside the gene matches. Per the germline V gene, CDR1 is SQVTM and CDR2 is ANQGSEA. The CDR3 here is CSVEAKGADGYTF. The DNA for the CDR3 is TGCAGCGTTGAAGCAAAGGGGGCCGATGGCTACACCTTC.